The text below deals with one T cell receptor (beta chain). The sample originates from a study of cytomegalovirus exposure and HLA in healthy donors. V gave up 3 bases and J gave up 1 base, with 10 bases separating them. The CDR3 is 14 amino acids. The germline gives CDR1 MNHNS, CDR2 SASEGT. Vbeta (60) and Jbeta (13) primers were used in the PCR. Original handling: Later, an analysis found about 80 million unique TCR beta chains, and about 9.9 million of these were shared. Measured with immunoSEQ multiplex PCR; TCRdb has only the in-frame clones, and not every one. Clone size and V and J calls were adopted from that table, with D and trimming inferred from the DNA. The sample yields about 160,000 clones, 75% to 85% seen once.

The V gene is TRBV6-1, the J gene TRBJ2-7, with D possibly matching TRBD2 (6 bases). Sequencing used PBMCs. This sequence was found in a woman in her late teens or twenties in good health and CMV-seronegative. In nucleotides, the CDR3 is TGTGCCAGCAGTGACGGGAGCGGTTCCTACGAGCAGTACTTC. Translation: CASSDGSGSYEQYF.